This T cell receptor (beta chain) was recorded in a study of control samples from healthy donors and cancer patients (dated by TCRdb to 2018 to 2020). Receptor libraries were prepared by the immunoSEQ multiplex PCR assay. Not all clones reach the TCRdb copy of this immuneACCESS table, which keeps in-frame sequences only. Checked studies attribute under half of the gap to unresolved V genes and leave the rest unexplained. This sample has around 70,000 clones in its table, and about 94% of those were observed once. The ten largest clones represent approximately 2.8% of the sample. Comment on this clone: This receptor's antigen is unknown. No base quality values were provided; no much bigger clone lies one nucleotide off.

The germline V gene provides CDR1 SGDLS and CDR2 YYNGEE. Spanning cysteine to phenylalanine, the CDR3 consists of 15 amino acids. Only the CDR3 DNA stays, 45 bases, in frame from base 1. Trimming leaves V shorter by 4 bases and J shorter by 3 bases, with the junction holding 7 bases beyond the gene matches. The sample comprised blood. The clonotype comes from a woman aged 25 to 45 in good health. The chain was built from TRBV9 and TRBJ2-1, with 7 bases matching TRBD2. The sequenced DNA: TGTGCCAGCAGCACCTCCGGGACTAACTACAATGAGCAGTTCTTC. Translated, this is CASSTSGTNYNEQFF.